This T cell receptor beta chain was identified in a study of shared clonotypes between healthy human individuals. Study-wide points: Only blood underwent sampling, and tissue repertoires likely differ.

V lost 6 bases, J lost 10 bases, and 16 bases lay in between. Germline CDR1 reads MNHNY; CDR2 reads SVGAGI (reference sequence). The CDR3 is 13 amino acids. With respect to this clone: Its antigen is unknown.

DNA at about 200 ng, 25,000 to 30,000 T cell genomes, went into sorted-subset replicate PCRs. Sequencing used immunoSEQ multiplex PCR; TCRdb keeps in-frame clones, though not all of them. The sample includes under 1,900,000 clones, about 98.5% seen only once; the top ten take around 0.33%. The chain recombines TRBV6-6 with TRBJ2-1; no clear D. The TCR sequence derives from a young man in good health. Sequencing used naive CD4+ T cells sorted from blood. As to subset: CD45RA+ positively selected. Here the CDR3 reads CASSPPGEREQFF. The CDR3 DNA is TGTGCCAGCAGCCCCCCCGGAGAAAGAGAGCAGTTCTTC.